These T cell receptor beta chains were read from a single sample in a study of vaccination and CD4 T cells after COVID-19. TCRdb used MiXCR to reprocess the PCR reads, holding one entry per CDR3 protein. The sample contains about 15,000 distinct CDR3 sequences, 20% to 25% of which appear only once. These receptors' antigens are unknown. This material consisted of CD4+ T cells from blood, cultured in vitro, taken before SARS-CoV-2 vaccination. These receptors were taken from a human donor who received a COVID-19 vaccine. The CDR3 runs from the conserved cysteine through the conserved F or W. The order of the fields is clone size, J gene, D gene, V gene, CDR3 DNA, CDR3 protein. D genes are given only for firm matches. Only some rows state a clone size, as once, few, many or a class for expanded clones.

>few|TRBJ2-1|TRBD2|TRBV24-1
TGTGCCACCAGTGATTCGCTAGCGGAGAGCTCCTACAATGAGCAGTTCTTC
CATSDSLAESSYNEQFF
>medium-sized|TRBJ1-5|.|TRBV21-1
TGTGCCAGGGGGGGTTGGGAACCTACTCGCCACAATAGCAATCAGCCCCAGCATTTT
CARGGWEPTRHNSNQPQHF
>.|TRBJ2-1|.|TRBV9
TGTGCCAGCAGCGTACAAGGTATCCCGGGACCCAACAATGAGCAGTTCTTC
CASSVQGIPGPNNEQFF
>.|TRBJ2-1|.|TRBV18
TGTGCCAGCTCACCACGGAATTCCCAGCACAATGAGCAGTTCTTC
CASSPRNSQHNEQFF
>few|TRBJ1-3|.|TRBV20-1
TGCAGTGCTTTACACGGGACTCGAGGAAACACCATATATTTT
CSALHGTRGNTIYF
>medium-sized|TRBJ2-3|.|TRBV12-3/TRBV12-4
TGTGCCAGCAGTTTAAGAGATACGCAGTATTTT
CASSLRDTQYF
>few|TRBJ2-7|TRBD2|TRBV20-1
TGCAGTGCTAGGGAATATAAAGCGGGGGTTCGGTACGAGCAGTACTTC
CSAREYKAGVRYEQYF
>.|TRBJ2-7|.|TRBV9
TGTGCCAGCAGCGTTACAGCGGGTACCACCTACGAGCAGTACTTC
CASSVTAGTTYEQYF
>.|TRBJ2-3|TRBD2|TRBV2
TGTGCCAGCAGTGAAGCGGCGGATCCTAGCGGGGGATCCACAGATACGCAGTATTTT
CASSEAADPSGGSTDTQYF
>.|TRBJ2-2|TRBD2|TRBV7-2
TGTGCCAGCAGCCGGACTACTAGCGGGGGGGCCGGGGAGCTGTTTTTT
CASSRTTSGGAGELFF
>.|TRBJ2-7|.|TRBV6-1
TGTGCCAGCAGACCGACAGGAGCAACCTACGAGCAGTACTTC
CASRPTGATYEQYF
>.|TRBJ2-6|.|TRBV6-5
TGTGCCAGCAGTTATTCGGTCTCTGGGGCCAACGTCCTGACTTTC
CASSYSVSGANVLTF
>few|TRBJ2-7|TRBD1|TRBV5-4
TGTGCCAGCACCAAAAACGTTCAGGGGGCAACGAAAACTTCCTACGAGCAGTACTTC
CASTKNVQGATKTSYEQYF
>few|TRBJ1-1|.|TRBV2
TGTGCCAGCAGTGAATATCGGGGAGGGGATACTTTCTTT
CASSEYRGGDTFF
>few|TRBJ2-1|.|TRBV7-3
TGTGCCAGCAGCTTAGACGGGAGCTCCTACAATGAGCAGTTCTTC
CASSLDGSSYNEQFF
>few|TRBJ2-1|.|TRBV7-3
TGTGCCAGCAGCTTGGAGGGCGGGGAGCAGTTCTTC
CASSLEGGEQFF
>medium-sized|TRBJ1-2|.|TRBV20-1
TGCAGTGCTAGAAAGGACAGTTTCTATGGCTACACCTTC
CSARKDSFYGYTF
>.|TRBJ2-5|.|TRBV4-2
TGTGCCAGCAGCCAAGAGGGACACCGGGGTCGAGGGACCCAGTACTTC
CASSQEGHRGRGTQYF
>.|TRBJ1-4|TRBD1|TRBV15
TGTGCCACCAGCAGAGCCCGGGACAGGTTCCCTAATGAAAAACTGTTTTTT
CATSRARDRFPNEKLFF
>.|TRBJ1-1|TRBD1|TRBV10-2
TGCGCCAGCAGAGTTTCCAGGGGGGGTAACACTGAAGCTTTCTTT
CASRVSRGGNTEAFF
>.|TRBJ2-7|.|TRBV30
TGTGCCTGGAATCAACAGGAGGACGAGCAGTACTTC
CAWNQQEDEQYF
>.|TRBJ2-5|.|TRBV11-3
TGTGCCAGCAGCCCCTCGGAGGAGACCCAGTACTTC
CASSPSEETQYF
>.|TRBJ1-4|TRBD1|TRBV20-1
TGCAGTGCCGCTCCAACCTCAGGGGGCTTTCGTGAAAAACTGTTTTTT
CSAAPTSGGFREKLFF
>few|TRBJ2-6|.|TRBV5-1
TGCGCCAGCAGCTTCGGGTTCTCTGGGGCCAACGTCCTGACTTTC
CASSFGFSGANVLTF
>.|TRBJ2-2|TRBD1|TRBV7-8
TGTGCCAGCAGCTTACCGGGACAGTATGTCGGGGAGCTGTTTTTT
CASSLPGQYVGELFF
>few|TRBJ1-1|.|TRBV30
TGTGCCTGGAGAGGCCGGCCGGGGGGGAGAACTGAAGCTTTCTTT
CAWRGRPGGRTEAFF
>.|TRBJ2-5|.|TRBV18
TGTGCCAGCTCACCGCCGACGGTAGAGACCCAGTACTTC
CASSPPTVETQYF
>.|TRBJ1-2|TRBD1|TRBV5-4
TGTGCCAGCAGCCCGGGACAGGCACAAGGGGGCTACACCTTC
CASSPGQAQGGYTF
>few|TRBJ1-1|.|TRBV6-5
TGTGCCAGCAGTTACTCCGGCAGATTGAACACTGAAGCTTTCTTT
CASSYSGRLNTEAFF
>.|TRBJ1-1|.|TRBV12-3/TRBV12-4
TGTGCCAGCAGTTTAGGAATGCGGGGGGACACTGAAGCTTTCTTT
CASSLGMRGDTEAFF
>few|TRBJ2-2|.|TRBV19
TGTGCCAGTAATCTCGGACGGACGGCGAACACCGGGGAGCTGTTTTTT
CASNLGRTANTGELFF
>.|TRBJ1-4|.|TRBV12-3/TRBV12-4
TGTGCCAGCAAACAGGGACTGGGGAATGAAAAACTGTTTTTT
CASKQGLGNEKLFF
>few|TRBJ1-2|.|TRBV6-1
TGTGCCAGCAGTACCCGGGGTAACTATGGCTACACCTTC
CASSTRGNYGYTF
>.|TRBJ1-5|.|TRBV12-3/TRBV12-4
TGTGCCAGCAGTTTAGGTGGTGGTCAGCCCCAGCATTTT
CASSLGGGQPQHF
>.|TRBJ2-1|TRBD1|TRBV5-1
TGCGCCAGCAGCTTGTGGCAGGGGGCGAATGAGCAGTTCTTC
CASSLWQGANEQFF
>.|TRBJ1-6|.|TRBV10-3
TGTGCCATCAGTGAGCTGGGGGGGCTGGAGAATTCACCCCTCCACTTT
CAISELGGLENSPLHF
>few|TRBJ2-7|TRBD2|TRBV20-1
TGCAGTGCTAGAGTTACCCTAGCGGGGGCCCTTGGGGGTTACGAGCAGTACTTC
CSARVTLAGALGGYEQYF
>.|TRBJ2-5|.|TRBV7-2
TGTGCCAGCAGCTTGGTAGCCAGACACCAAGAGACCCAGTACTTC
CASSLVARHQETQYF
>.|TRBJ2-5|.|TRBV24-1
TGTGCCACCCGGGGTGTCCAAGAGACCCAGTACTTC
CATRGVQETQYF
>few|TRBJ1-1|TRBD1|TRBV10-3
TGTGCCATCAGTGACCAAGGACAGGGATTCACTGAAGCTTTCTTT
CAISDQGQGFTEAFF
>.|TRBJ2-5|.|TRBV2
TGTGCCATGGGGGATGAGACCCAGTACTTC
CAMGDETQYF
>.|TRBJ2-3|TRBD2|TRBV6-1
TGTGCCAGCAGTCTGGGACTAGCGGGGTCCACAGATACGCAGTATTTT
CASSLGLAGSTDTQYF
>.|TRBJ2-1|.|TRBV19
TGTGCCAGCTCGTCCCGGGACCGCACCTACAATGAGCAGTTCTTC
CASSSRDRTYNEQFF
>.|TRBJ2-7|.|TRBV10-1
TGCGCCAGCAGCCTCGGTGCGGAGTCCGAGCAGTACTTC
CASSLGAESEQYF
>.|TRBJ2-5|TRBD2|TRBV19
TGTGCCAGTAGGGGTATAGGGGCTAGCGGGTTTGAGACCCAGTACTTC
CASRGIGASGFETQYF
>.|TRBJ2-2|TRBD1|TRBV10-3
TGTGCCATCAGTGAACGACAGGGGCCCGGGGAGCTGTTTTTT
CAISERQGPGELFF
>.|TRBJ1-1|TRBD1|TRBV19
TGTGCCAGTAGTGGGGTGAGGACAGGGAGCATGAACACTGAAGCTTTCTTT
CASSGVRTGSMNTEAFF
>few|TRBJ1-2|.|TRBV25-1
TGTGCCAGCAGCCGAGAGTCCGGGGGCAACTATGGCTACACCTTC
CASSRESGGNYGYTF
>.|TRBJ2-7|.|TRBV12-3/TRBV12-4
TGTGCCAGCAGTTTGCAGAGGACCTACGAGCAGTACTTC
CASSLQRTYEQYF
>.|TRBJ2-5|TRBD2|TRBV6-5
TGTGCCAGCAGTTACTCGATTAGCGGGTTACAAGAGACCCAGTACTTC
CASSYSISGLQETQYF
>.|TRBJ2-7|.|TRBV30
TGTGCCTGGACAGGGCCCAACGAGCAGTACTTC
CAWTGPNEQYF